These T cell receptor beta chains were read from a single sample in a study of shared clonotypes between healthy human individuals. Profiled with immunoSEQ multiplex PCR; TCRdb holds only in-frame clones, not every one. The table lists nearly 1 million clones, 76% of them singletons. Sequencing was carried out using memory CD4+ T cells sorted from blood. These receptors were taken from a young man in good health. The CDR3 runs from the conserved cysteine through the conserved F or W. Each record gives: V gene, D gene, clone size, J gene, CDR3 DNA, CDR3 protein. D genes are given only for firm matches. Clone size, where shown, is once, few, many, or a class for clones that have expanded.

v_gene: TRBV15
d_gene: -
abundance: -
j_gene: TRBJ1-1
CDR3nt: TGTGCCACCAGCAGGCCAATGACAGTGCCCATGAACACTGAAGCTTTCTTT
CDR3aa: CATSRPMTVPMNTEAFF

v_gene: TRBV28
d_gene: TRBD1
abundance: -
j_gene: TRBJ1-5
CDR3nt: TGTGCCAGCAGGCAACAGGGGGCAGGCAATCAGCCCCAGCATTTT
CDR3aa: CASRQQGAGNQPQHF

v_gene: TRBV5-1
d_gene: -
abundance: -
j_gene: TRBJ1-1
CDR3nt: TGCGCCAGCAGCTTGGCCGGCGGGAACACTGAAGCTTTCTTT
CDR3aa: CASSLAGGNTEAFF

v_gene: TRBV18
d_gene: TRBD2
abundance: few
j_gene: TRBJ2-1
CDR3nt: TGTGCCAGCTCACCACCGTTAGCGGGAGGGTACAATGAGCAGTTCTTC
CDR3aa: CASSPPLAGGYNEQFF

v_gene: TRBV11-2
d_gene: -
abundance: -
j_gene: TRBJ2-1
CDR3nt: TGTGCCAGCAGCTTAGGAGCAGGACCGGGTGAGCAGTTCTTC
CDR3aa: CASSLGAGPGEQFF

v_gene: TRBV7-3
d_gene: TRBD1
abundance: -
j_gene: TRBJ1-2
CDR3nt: TGTGCCAGCAGCCCCGGACAGGGGCGGGACTATGGCTACACCTTC
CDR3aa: CASSPGQGRDYGYTF

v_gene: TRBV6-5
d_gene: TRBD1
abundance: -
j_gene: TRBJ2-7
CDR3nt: TGTGCCAGCAGATACGGGACAGCCCCTTACGAGCAGTACTTC
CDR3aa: CASRYGTAPYEQYF

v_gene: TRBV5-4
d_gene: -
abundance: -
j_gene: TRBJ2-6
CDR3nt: TGTGCCAGCAGCTTGTTGGGGGCAGGGGCCAACGTCCTGACTTTC
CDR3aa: CASSLLGAGANVLTF

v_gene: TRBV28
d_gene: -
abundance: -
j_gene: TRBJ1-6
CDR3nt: TGTGCCAGCACCCTAAATGAGAGGGGCGGTAATTCACCCCTCCACTTT
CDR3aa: CASTLNERGGNSPLHF

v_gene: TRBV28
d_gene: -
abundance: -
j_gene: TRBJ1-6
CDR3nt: TGTGCCAGCAGTTTACGGCGGGATACCTCACCCCTCCACTTT
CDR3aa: CASSLRRDTSPLHF

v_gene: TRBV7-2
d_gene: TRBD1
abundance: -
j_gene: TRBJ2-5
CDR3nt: TGTGCCAGCAGCTTTGACAGGGGGAAGCAAGAGACCCAGTACTTC
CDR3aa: CASSFDRGKQETQYF

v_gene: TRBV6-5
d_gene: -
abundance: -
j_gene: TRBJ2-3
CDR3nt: TGTGCCAGCAGTTACGGGCAGTTCGGACGAACAGATACGCAGTATTTT
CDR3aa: CASSYGQFGRTDTQYF

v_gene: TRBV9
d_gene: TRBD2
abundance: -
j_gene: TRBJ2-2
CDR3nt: TGTGCCAGCAGCGTAGTTGGCGGGAGCACCGGGGAGCTGTTTTTT
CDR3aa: CASSVVGGSTGELFF

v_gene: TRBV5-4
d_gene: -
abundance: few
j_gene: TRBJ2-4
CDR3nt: TGTGCCAGCAGCTTGCGGACAGACAAAAACATTCAGTACTTC
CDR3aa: CASSLRTDKNIQYF

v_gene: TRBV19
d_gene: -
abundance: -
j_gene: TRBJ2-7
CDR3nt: TGTGCCAGTAGTATAGGGGCAGGGGTTGGCGACGAGCAGTACTTC
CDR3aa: CASSIGAGVGDEQYF

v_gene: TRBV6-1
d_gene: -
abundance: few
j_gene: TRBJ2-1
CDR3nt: TGTGCCAGCAGTGAAGCCCCGATCACCCTCAAGCGGAGCTCCTACAATGAGCAGTTCTTC
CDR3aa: CASSEAPITLKRSSYNEQFF

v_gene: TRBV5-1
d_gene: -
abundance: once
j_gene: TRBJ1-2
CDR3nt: TGCGCCAGCAGCTTGGCGCAGGGGACCTATGGCTACACCTTC
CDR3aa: CASSLAQGTYGYTF

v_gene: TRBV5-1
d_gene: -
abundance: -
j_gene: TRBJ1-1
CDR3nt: TGCGCCAGCAGCTTGGAACCCGGGCGAACTGAAGCTTTCTTT
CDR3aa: CASSLEPGRTEAFF

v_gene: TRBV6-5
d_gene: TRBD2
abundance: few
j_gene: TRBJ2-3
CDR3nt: TGTGCCAGCAGTTACTCGTGGCTAGCGGGGGCAGATACGCAGTATTTT
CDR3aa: CASSYSWLAGADTQYF

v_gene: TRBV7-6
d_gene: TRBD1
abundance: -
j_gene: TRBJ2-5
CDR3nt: TGTGCCACCGGGACAGAAGAGACCCAGTACTTC
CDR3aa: CATGTEETQYF

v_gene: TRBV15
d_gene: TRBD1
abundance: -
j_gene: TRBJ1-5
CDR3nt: TGTGCCACCAGCAGAGATGACAGGGACAATCAGCCCCAGCATTTT
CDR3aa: CATSRDDRDNQPQHF

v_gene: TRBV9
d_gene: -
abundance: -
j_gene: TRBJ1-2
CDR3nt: TGTGCCAGCAGCGTAGATTGGGCTAACTATGGCTACACCTTC
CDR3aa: CASSVDWANYGYTF

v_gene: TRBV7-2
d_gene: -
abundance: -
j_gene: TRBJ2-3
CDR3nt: TGTGCCAGCAGCTCTGCCGGGACTCCCACAGATACGCAGTATTTT
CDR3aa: CASSSAGTPTDTQYF

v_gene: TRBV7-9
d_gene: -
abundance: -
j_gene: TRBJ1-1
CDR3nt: TGTGCCAGCAGCTCTGTCCCCCTGGCTGAAGCTTTCTTT
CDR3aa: CASSSVPLAEAFF

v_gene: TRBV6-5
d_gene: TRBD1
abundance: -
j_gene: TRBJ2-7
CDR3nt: TGTGCCAGCAGGAAGGGACAGGGGAGGCCCTACGAGCAGTACTTC
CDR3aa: CASRKGQGRPYEQYF

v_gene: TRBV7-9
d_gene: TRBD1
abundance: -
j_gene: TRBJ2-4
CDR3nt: TGTGCCAGCAGCTTGCGGACAGGGGGGTTGAACATTCAGTACTTC
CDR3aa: CASSLRTGGLNIQYF

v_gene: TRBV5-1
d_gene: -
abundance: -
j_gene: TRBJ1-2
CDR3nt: TGCGCCAGCAGCTTTGCAGGCTATGGCTACACCTTC
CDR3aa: CASSFAGYGYTF

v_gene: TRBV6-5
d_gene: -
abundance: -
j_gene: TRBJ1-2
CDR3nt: TGTGCCAGCAGTTACTTCGAGGGGAGTGGCTACACCTTC
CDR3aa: CASSYFEGSGYTF

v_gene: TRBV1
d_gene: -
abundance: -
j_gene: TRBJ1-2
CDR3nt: TGCACCAGCAGCCAAGACCAGATCCCCGGGACAGACTATGGCTACACCTTC
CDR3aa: CTSSQDQIPGTDYGYTF

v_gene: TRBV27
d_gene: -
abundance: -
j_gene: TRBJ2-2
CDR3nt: TGTGCCAGCAGTTTTTCTGGGACAACGAACACCGGGGAGCTGTTTTTT
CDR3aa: CASSFSGTTNTGELFF

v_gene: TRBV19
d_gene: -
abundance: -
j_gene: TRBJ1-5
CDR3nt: TGTGCCAGTAGGGCCGGGACCCAAGGTCGGCAGCCCCAGCATTTT
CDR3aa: CASRAGTQGRQPQHF

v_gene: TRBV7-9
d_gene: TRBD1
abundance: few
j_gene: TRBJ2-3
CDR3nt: TGTGCCAGCAGCGCACAGGGGGTCACAGATACGCAGTATTTT
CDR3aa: CASSAQGVTDTQYF

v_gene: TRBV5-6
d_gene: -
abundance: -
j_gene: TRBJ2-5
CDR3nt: TGTGCCAGCAGGGGAGGAGGGGCCCCTGGGGAGACCCAGTACTTC
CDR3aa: CASRGGGAPGETQYF

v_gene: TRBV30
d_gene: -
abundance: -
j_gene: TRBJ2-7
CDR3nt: TGTGCCTGGAGTGTAAAGGGGCCTCTCTACGAGCAGTACTTC
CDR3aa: CAWSVKGPLYEQYF

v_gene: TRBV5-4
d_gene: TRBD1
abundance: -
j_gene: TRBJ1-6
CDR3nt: TGTGCCAGCAGCACCGGGACAGGGGCTTATTCACCCCTCCACTTT
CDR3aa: CASSTGTGAYSPLHF

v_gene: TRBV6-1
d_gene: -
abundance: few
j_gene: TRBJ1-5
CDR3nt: TGTGCCAGCAGTGAATCCCGCAATCAGCCCCAGCATTTT
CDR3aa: CASSESRNQPQHF

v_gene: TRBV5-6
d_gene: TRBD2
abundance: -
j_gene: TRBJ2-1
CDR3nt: TGTGCCAGCAGCTTGGCGGTCGGGGGGAATGAGCAGTTCTTC
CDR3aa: CASSLAVGGNEQFF

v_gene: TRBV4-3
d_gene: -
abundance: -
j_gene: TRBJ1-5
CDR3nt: TGCGCCAGCAGCCAAGATCTAGCGGGGTTCGCCAGCAATCAGCCCCAGCATTTT
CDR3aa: CASSQDLAGFASNQPQHF

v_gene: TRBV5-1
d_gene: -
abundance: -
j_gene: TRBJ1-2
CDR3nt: TGCGCCAGCAGCTTGTTGGGGGGTAACTATGGCTACACCTTC
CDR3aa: CASSLLGGNYGYTF

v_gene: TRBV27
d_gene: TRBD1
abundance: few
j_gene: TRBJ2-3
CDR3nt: TGTGCCAGCAGTTTCCTACGACAGGGGACGGCAGATACGCAGTATTTT
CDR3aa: CASSFLRQGTADTQYF

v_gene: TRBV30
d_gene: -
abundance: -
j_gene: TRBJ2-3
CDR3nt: TGTGCCTGGAGTGTACGATCCCCGGGCAGGGGACGGGCAGATACGCAGTATTTT
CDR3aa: CAWSVRSPGRGRADTQYF

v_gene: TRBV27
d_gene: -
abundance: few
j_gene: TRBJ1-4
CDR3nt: TGTGCCAGCAGTTCGGGGGCCTTCGTGAGGAATGAAAAACTGTTTTTT
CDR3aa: CASSSGAFVRNEKLFF

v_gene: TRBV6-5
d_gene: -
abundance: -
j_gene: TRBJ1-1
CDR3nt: TGTGCCAGCACCCGCCATGGGACGGTGAACACTGAAGCTTTCTTT
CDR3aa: CASTRHGTVNTEAFF

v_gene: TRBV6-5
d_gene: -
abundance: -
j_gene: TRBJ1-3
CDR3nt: TGTGCCAGCAGTTGGGACGGCACCAACTCTGGAAACACCATATATTTT
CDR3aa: CASSWDGTNSGNTIYF

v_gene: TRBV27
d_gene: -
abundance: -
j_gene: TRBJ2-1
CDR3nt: TGTGCCAGCAGCAGAGGGGCGGGGTTCTACAATGAGCAGTTCTTC
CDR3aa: CASSRGAGFYNEQFF

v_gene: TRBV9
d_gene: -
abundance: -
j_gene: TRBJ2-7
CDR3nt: TGTGCCAGTGAGTACGAGCAGTACTTC
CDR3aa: CASEYEQYF

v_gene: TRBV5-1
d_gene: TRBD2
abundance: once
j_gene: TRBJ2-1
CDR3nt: TGCGCCAGCAGCTTGGTTGCCCGGGGTTCTAGCGGGAGGAATGAGCAGTTCTTC
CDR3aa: CASSLVARGSSGRNEQFF

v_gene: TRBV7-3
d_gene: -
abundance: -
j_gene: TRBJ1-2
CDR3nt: TGTGCCAGCAGCTTAGGGCAGGGGAATGGCTACACCTTC
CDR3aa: CASSLGQGNGYTF

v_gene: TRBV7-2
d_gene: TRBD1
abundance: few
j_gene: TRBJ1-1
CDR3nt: TGTGCCAGCAGCTTAGGAGGCGGGACAGGGAGGAACACTGAAGCTTTCTTT
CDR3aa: CASSLGGGTGRNTEAFF

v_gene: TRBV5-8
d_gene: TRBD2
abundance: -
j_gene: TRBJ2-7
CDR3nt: TGTGCCAGCAGCTGGCAGGGCTTTGGGACTAGCGGCTACGAGCAGTACTTC
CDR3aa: CASSWQGFGTSGYEQYF

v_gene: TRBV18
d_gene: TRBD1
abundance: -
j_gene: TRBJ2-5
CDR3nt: TGTGCCAGCTCACCAGGGACAGTCCTCCAAGAGACCCAGTACTTC
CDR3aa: CASSPGTVLQETQYF

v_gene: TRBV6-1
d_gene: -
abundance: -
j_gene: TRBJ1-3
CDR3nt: TGTGCCAGCAGTGAAGCCCTGAGGCGGGGGGGAAACACCATATATTTT
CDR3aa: CASSEALRRGGNTIYF